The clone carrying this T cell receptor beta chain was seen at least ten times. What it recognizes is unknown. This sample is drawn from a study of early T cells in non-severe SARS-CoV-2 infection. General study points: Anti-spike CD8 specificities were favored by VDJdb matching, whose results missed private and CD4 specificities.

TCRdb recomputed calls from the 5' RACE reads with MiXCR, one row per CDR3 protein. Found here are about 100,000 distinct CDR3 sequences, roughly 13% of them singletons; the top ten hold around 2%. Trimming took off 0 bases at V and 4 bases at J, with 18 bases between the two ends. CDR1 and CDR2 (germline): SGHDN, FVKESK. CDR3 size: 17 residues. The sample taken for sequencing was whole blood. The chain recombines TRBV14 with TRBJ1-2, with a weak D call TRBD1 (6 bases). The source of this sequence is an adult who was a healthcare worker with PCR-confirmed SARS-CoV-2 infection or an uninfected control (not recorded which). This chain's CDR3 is CASSQDLGMDSFYGYTF. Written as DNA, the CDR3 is TGTGCCAGCAGCCAAGATCTGGGAATGGACAGTTTCTATGGCTACACCTTC.